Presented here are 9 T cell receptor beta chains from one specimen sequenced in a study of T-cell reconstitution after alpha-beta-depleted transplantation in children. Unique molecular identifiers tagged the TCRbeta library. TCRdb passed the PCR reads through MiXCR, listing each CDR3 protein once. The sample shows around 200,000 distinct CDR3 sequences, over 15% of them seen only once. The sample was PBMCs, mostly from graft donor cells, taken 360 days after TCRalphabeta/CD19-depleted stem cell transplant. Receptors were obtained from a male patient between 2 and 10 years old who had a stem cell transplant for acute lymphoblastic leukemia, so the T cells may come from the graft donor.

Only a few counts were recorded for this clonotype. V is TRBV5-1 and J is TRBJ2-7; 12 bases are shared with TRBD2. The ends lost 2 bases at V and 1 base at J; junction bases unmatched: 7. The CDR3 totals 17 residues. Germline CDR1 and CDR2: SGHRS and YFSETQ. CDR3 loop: CASSFGLAGRASYEQYF. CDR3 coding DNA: TGCGCCAGCAGCTTCGGACTAGCGGGGCGAGCTTCCTACGAGCAGTACTTC.

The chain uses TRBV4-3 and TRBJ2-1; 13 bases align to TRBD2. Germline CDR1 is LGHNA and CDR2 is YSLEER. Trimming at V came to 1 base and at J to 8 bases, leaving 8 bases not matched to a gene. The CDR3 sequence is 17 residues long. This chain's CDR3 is CASSQGFRTSGSHEQFF. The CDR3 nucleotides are TGCGCCAGCAGCCAAGGGTTCAGGACTAGCGGGAGCCATGAGCAGTTCTTC.

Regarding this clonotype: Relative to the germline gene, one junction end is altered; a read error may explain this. CDR3 sequence: CSARRLGDSRGDTEAFF. CDR3 bases: TGCAGCGCTAGGCGCCTCGGGGACAGTAGGGGGGACACTGAAGCTTTCTTT. The chain has TRBV20-1 and TRBJ1-1; the match to TRBD1 covers 7 bases. The CDR3 runs 17 residues. From germline, CDR1 is DFQATT and CDR2 SNEGSKA (reference sequence).

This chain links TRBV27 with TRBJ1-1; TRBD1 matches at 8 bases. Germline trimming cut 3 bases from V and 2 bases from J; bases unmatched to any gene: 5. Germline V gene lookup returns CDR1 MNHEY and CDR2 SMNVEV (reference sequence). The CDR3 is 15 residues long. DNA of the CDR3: TGTGCCAGCAGTTTGACAGGGGCGCTCAACACTGAAGCTTTCTTT. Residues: CASSLTGALNTEAFF.

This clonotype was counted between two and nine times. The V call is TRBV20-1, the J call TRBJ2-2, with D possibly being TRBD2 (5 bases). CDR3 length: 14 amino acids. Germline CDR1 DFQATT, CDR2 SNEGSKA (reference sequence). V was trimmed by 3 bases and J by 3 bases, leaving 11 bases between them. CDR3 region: CSARRQRDTGELFF. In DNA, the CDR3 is TGCAGTGCTAGGCGGCAGAGGGACACCGGGGAGCTGTTTTTT.

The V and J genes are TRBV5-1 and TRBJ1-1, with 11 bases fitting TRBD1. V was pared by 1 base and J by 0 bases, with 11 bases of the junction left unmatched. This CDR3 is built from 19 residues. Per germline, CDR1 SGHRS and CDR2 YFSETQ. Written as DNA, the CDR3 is TGCGCCAGCAGCTTGTTACCCGGGACAGGGGGAAATATGAACACTGAAGCTTTCTTT. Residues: CASSLLPGTGGNMNTEAFF. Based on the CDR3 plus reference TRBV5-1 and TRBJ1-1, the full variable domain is KAGVTQTPRYLIKTRGQQVTLSCSPISGHRSVSWYQQTPGQGLQFLFEYFSETQRNKGNFPGRFSGRQFSNSRSEMNVSTLELGDSALYLCASSLLPGTGGNMNTEAFFGQGTRLTVV.

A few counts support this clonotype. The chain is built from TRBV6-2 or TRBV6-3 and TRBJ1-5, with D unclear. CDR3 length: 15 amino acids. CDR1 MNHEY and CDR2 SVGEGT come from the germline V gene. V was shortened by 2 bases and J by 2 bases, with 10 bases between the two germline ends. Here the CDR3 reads CASSYVGLGNQPQHF. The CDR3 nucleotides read TGTGCCAGCAGTTACGTGGGTTTGGGCAATCAGCCCCAGCATTTT.

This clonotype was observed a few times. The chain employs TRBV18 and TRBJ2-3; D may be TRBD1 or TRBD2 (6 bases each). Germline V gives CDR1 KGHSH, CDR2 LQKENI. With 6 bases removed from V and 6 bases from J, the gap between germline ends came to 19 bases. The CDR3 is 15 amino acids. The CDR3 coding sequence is TGTGCCAGCTCTCCCCCCCTCGGGGGCCTCGATACGCAGTATTTT. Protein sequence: CASSPPLGGLDTQYF.

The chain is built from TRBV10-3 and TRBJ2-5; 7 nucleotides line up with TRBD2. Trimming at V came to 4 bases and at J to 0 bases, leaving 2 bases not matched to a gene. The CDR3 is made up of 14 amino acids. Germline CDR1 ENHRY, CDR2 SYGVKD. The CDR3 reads CAISGGRDQETQYF. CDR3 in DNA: TGTGCCATCAGTGGCGGGAGAGACCAAGAGACCCAGTACTTC.